This entry features one T cell receptor (beta chain) sequence. This clonotype has just a few counts. Its cognate antigen has yet to be identified. Within one base of it there is no much larger clone, and no base qualities were kept. From a lookup of the germline V gene (reference sequence), CDR1 and CDR2 are GTSNPN and SVGIG. V gives up 6 bases and J gives up 2 bases, and the segment between their germline ends measures 15 bases. From the cysteine through the phenylalanine, the CDR3 covers 14 amino acids. Only the CDR3 part of the read is kept: 42 bases, read in frame from the first base. In the ophthalmopathy patients, disease was moderately to severely active, with a Clinical Activity Score of 3 or more, a NOSPECS grade of 4 or more, and a duration of less than 3 months. Exclusion was applied to patients with uncontrolled infections, other autoimmune diseases, pregnancy or lactation. Diagnoses were based on clinical symptoms, serum thyroxine and TRAb, thyroid ultrasound and orbital computed tomography. Ficoll-Paque density gradient centrifugation was used to isolate PBMCs from 8 to 10 ml of fresh peripheral blood. Total RNA was extracted with Trizol reagent, and quality was checked on an Agilent 2100 Bioanalyzer.

The TCR beta CDR3 regions were amplified from the RNA transcripts. A first-round RT-PCR of the TCR CDR3 used the HTBI primer set with the Qiagen OneStep RT-PCR kit. The libraries were constructed in a second round of multiplex PCR and then size-selected and purified. Libraries were sequenced paired-end with 100 bp reads on an Illumina HiSeq2000. Regarding the original processing steps: SOAPnuke was used to process the raw data, throwing out any read that contained adapters or uncalled bases, had a mean Phred below 15, or lacked an exact constant-primer or identifier match. COPE v1.2.5 was used to merge high-quality paired reads, and clonotypes were defined as unique nucleotide sequences. MiTCR v1.1 was used to align the clonotypes against IMGT TRBV, TRBD and TRBJ reference segments. The analysis included only V-J combinations with a frequency above 0.0001, which together covered roughly 99% of the repertoires. The TCS score was defined as the ratio of F50 (clonal expansion) to E x V (chaos), calculated using BLOSUM62-based TCRdist between CDR3 peptides within each V-J. Welch's t-statistics and random forest reduced some 510 V-J features to 13, which were used in a naive Bayes classifier (R e1071). TCRdb trimmed the raw reads at Q25, called clones with MiXCR and kept productive beta chains. Each entry is one CDR3 protein sequence, shown with its most common DNA and genes. Clone size and V and J calls follow TCRdb, not the original study. The sample table holds about 400,000 distinct CDR3 sequences, of which more than 13% were seen once. The top ten clones comprise over 25% of the sample.

This entry belongs to a study of T cells in Graves' hyperthyroidism and ophthalmopathy (dated by TCRdb to the late 2010s). Turning to the overall study: Peripheral blood was collected at initial diagnosis, before any treatment. A discovery cohort of about 95 patients, 43 with Graves' ophthalmopathy and 55 to 60 with stable Graves' hyperthyroidism, was used to find distinguishing TCR V-J signatures. Prospective prediction of ophthalmopathy was tested in an independent validation cohort consisting of 18 hyperthyroidism patients and approximately 16 patients who later progressed to ophthalmopathy. The approximately 90 discovery patients were randomly split 7:3 into training and test sets. In roughly six Graves' hyperthyroidism patients, the study also compared T-cell repertoires from thyroid tissue with T-cell repertoires from blood. After blood sampling, hyperthyroidism patients were treated with methimazole at a starting dose of 30 mg daily, and ophthalmopathy patients were treated with high-dose intravenous methylprednisolone. According to the paper, TCR Vbeta CDR3 sequencing was carried out on about 140 peripheral blood samples, which came from around 43 ophthalmopathy, around 75 hyperthyroidism and some 17 progressor patients.

Broader findings and caveats from the paper: In validation, progression to ophthalmopathy was predicted by the model with roughly 71% sensitivity and roughly 76% specificity, a median of approximately 6.5 months before onset. Most expanded thyroid clonotypes (frequency above 0.001) were also detected in blood, suggesting blood repertoires may reflect thyroid immune responses. Sample size was not statistically predetermined, and blinding of investigators to group allocation was not performed. In cross-validation, a model built on a 13 V-J signature told ophthalmopathy apart from stable hyperthyroidism with approximately 90% sensitivity and around 83% specificity, and in testing the same model reached 80%/75%.

The receptor was derived from a man in his fifties or sixties with Graves' ophthalmopathy. Sequencing was done on a sample of blood. The chain was built from TRBV30 and TRBJ2-3; the D call could be TRBD1 or TRBD2, with each sharing 5 bases. The nucleotide sequence reads TGTGCCTGCCAGCGCCGGGACGACACAGATACGCAGTATTTT. Its protein reads: CACQRRDDTDTQYF. This CDR3, with the reference TRBV30 and TRBJ2-3 proteins standing in past its ends, gives the full variable domain SQTIHQWPATLVQPVGSPLSLECTVEGTSNPNLYWYRQAAGRGLQLLFYSVGIGQISSEVPQNLSASRPQDRQFILSSKKLLLSDSGFYLCACQRRDDTDTQYFGPGTRLTVL.